This TCR beta chain was recorded in a study of blood T cell repertoires in COVID-19. Study-level information: Specimens from acute and convalescent COVID-19 originated in the United States, Italy and Spain. PBMCs, B-cell-depleted T cells, or T cells provided the cDNA or gDNA that made up the material.

This clone has a handful of counts. Within the sample, other DNA sequences also encode this same CDR3. CDR1 is SEHNR and CDR2 is FQNEAQ in the germline V gene (reference sequence). The CDR3 extends over 15 amino acids. V shed 5 bases, J shed 4 bases, and the junction held 8 bases outside the gene matches. Authors' methods: It was from reference gene primer amplification that nucleated cell counts were estimated. Only in-frame clones appear in the TCRdb table, and some are missing; sequencing was by immunoSEQ multiplex PCR. For V, J and clone size, that table is used; D and trimming come from the DNA. In the table there are around 250,000 clones, about 81% of which are singletons.

The rearrangement links TRBV7-9 to TRBJ2-1; 7 bases fit TRBD1. Sequences were obtained from PBMCs or T cells enriched from blood (not recorded which). The clonotype comes from a man in his thirties or forties with acute COVID-19. The CDR3 nucleotides read TGTGCCAGCAGCCCCCAGGGGGTCTCATACAATGAGCAGTTCTTC. Translating gives CASSPQGVSYNEQFF.